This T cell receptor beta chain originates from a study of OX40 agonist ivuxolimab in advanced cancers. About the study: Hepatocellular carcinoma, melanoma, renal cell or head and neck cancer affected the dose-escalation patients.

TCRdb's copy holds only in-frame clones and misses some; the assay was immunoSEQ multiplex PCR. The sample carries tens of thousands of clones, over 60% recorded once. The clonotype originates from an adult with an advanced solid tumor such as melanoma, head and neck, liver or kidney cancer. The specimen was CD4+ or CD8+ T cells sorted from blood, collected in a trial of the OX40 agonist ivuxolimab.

The CDR3 spells CASRDRRNYGYTF. CDR3 bases: TGTGCCAGCAGGGACAGACGTAACTATGGCTACACCTTC. The gene calls are TRBV2 and TRBJ1-2, with D tentatively TRBD1 (6 bases). The CDR3 covers 13 residues. The V gene's germline CDR1 is SNHLY and CDR2 FYNNEI. V lost 6 bases and J 1 base, leaving 9 bases between the germline ends. Full variable domain (outside the CDR3, taken from reference TRBV2 and TRBJ1-2): EPEVTQTPSHQVTQMGQEVILRCVPISNHLYFYWYRQILGQKVEFLVSFYNNEISEKSEIFDDQFSVERPDGSNFTLKIRSTKLEDSAMYFCASRDRRNYGYTFGSGTRLTVV.